This TCR beta chain was sequenced during a study of OX40 agonist ivuxolimab in advanced cancers. Whole-study results and caveats: At 0.1 to 3.0 mg/kg, clonal expansion of CD4+ and CD8+ blood T cells had occurred by week 6.

This clone came up a few times. Its antigen remains unknown. CDR1 is WSHSY, CDR2 SAAADI, per germline. This CDR3 contains 16 residues. The V and J ends lost 3 bases and 6 bases respectively, with 20 bases between them. The repertoire was sequenced with immunoSEQ multiplex PCR; TCRdb's copy has only in-frame clones and lacks some. This sample yields fewer than 20,000 clones, of which 65% to 90% are seen a single time; about 20% belongs to the top ten. The sample here was CD4+ or CD8+ T cells sorted from blood, taken in a trial of the OX40 agonist ivuxolimab. The receptor was isolated from an adult with an advanced solid tumor such as melanoma, head and neck, liver or kidney cancer. The chain employs TRBV10-2 and TRBJ1-2; weak D call: TRBD1 (6 bases). The CDR3 nucleotides are TGCGCCAGCAGTGATAGGGGGGCCGCGCAAGGTAATGGCTACACCTTC. Translated: CASSDRGAAQGNGYTF.